This TCR beta chain was captured in a study of blood T cell repertoires in COVID-19. In the study overall: The study drew acute and convalescent COVID-19 samples from the United States, Italy and Spain. The cDNA or gDNA used as material had been derived from T cells, B-cell-depleted T cells, or PBMCs.

From germline, CDR1 is MDHEN and CDR2 SYDVKM. Trimming removed 3 bases at V and 7 bases at J, with 10 bases between. The CDR3 contains 12 residues. As handled by the study authors: Reference gene primer amplification gave nucleated cell count estimates. Data came from immunoSEQ multiplex PCR; TCRdb stores just in-frame clones and leaves some out. V and J calls and clone size are those listed in that table; D and trimming were worked out from the DNA. Counted here are around 90,000 clones, roughly four fifths occurring once; the ten biggest clones make up 10% to 15%. Sequencing was done on a sample of peripheral blood. This sequence joins TRBV28 and TRBJ2-7; possibly TRBD1 for D (5 bases). The sequence was obtained from a human donor in a cohort sampled during active COVID-19. CDR3 coding DNA: TGTGCCAGCAGTTTCCAGGGTTGGGAGCAGTACTTC. Translating it yields CASSFQGWEQYF.